These 21 T cell receptor beta chains share one sample of origin, sequenced in a study of PD-L1 blockade in urothelial cancer. Clones were read by immunoSEQ multiplex PCR, and TCRdb kept only the in-frame ones, dropping some. The table shows fewer than 50,000 clones, with nearly 90% occurring only once. Sample: PBMCs, taken around atezolizumab (anti-PD-L1) treatment. The source is a man aged 60 to 75 with urothelial cancer.

This chain connects TRBV19 to TRBJ2-7; 9 bases map to TRBD1. In germline, CDR1 is LNHDA, CDR2 SQIVND (reference sequence). Trimming cost V 3 bases and J 3 bases; bases outside gene matches: 6. This CDR3 is 15 amino acids long. The CDR3 spells CASSIRDREGYEQYF. CDR3 nucleotides: TGTGCCAGTAGTATTCGGGACAGGGAGGGCTACGAGCAGTACTTC.

In its sample, this clone was seen once. The chain joins TRBV4-1 to TRBJ2-5, with TRBD1 matching 8 bases. The CDR3 has 17 residues. Germline V gene lookup returns CDR1 MGHRA and CDR2 YSYEKL. The V segment lost 1 base and the J segment 5 bases; nucleotides outside the gene matches: 12. The CDR3 reads CASSQAGTGNSGETQYF. The CDR3, as DNA: TGCGCCAGCAGCCAAGCCGGGACAGGTAATTCTGGCGAGACCCAGTACTTC.

The chain joins TRBV7-2 to TRBJ1-1; D is possibly TRBD1 (5 bases). The CDR3 totals 15 residues. The V gene lost 5 bases and the J gene lost 4 bases, with 17 bases spanning the gap. Germline V CDR1 and CDR2: SGHTA, FQGNSA. The CDR3 DNA reads TGTGCCAGCAGCCCCCAAAGTGGGGGGGGCACTGAAGCTTTCTTT. This encodes CASSPQSGGGTEAFF.

This chain links TRBV29-1 with TRBJ2-2; D not certain. V lost 4 bases and J lost 1, with 4 bases in between. The CDR3 has 12 residues. Germline V gene lookup returns CDR1 SQVTM and CDR2 ANQGSEA. The CDR3: CSVGQNTGELFF. The CDR3 DNA reads as TGCAGCGTTGGGCAGAACACCGGGGAGCTGTTTTTT.

The chain links TRBV11-3 to TRBJ2-2, with D possibly TRBD2 on 7 matching bases. Trimming cost V 3 bases and J 7 bases, with 15 bases left between them. The CDR3 is 15 amino acids. Germline V gene sequence: CDR1 SGHNT, CDR2 YENEEA. CDR3 protein: CASSFGGAGNGELFF. The CDR3 DNA reads TGTGCCAGCAGCTTTGGGGGGGCTGGTAACGGGGAGCTGTTTTTT.

A single count supports this clone. The chain joins TRBV19 to TRBJ1-1; 7 nucleotides align to TRBD1. CDR1 is LNHDA and CDR2 is SQIVND in the germline V gene (reference sequence). With 5 bases clipped from V and 3 bases from J, the junction kept 3 bases outside the gene matches. This CDR3 region has 13 residues. CDR3 in amino acids: CASSVQGYTEAFF. The CDR3 DNA follows: TGTGCCAGTAGTGTACAGGGGTACACTGAAGCTTTCTTT.

The chain links TRBV5-1 to TRBJ1-1, with 8 bases identical to TRBD1. This CDR3 is built from 13 residues. V lost 3 bases, J lost 4 bases, and 2 bases stayed unmatched. Germline V CDR1 and CDR2: SGHRS, YFSETQ. DNA for the CDR3: TGCGCCAGCAGCTCAGGACAGGGCACTGAAGCTTTCTTT. This translates into CASSSGQGTEAFF.

The chain recombines TRBV10-3 with TRBJ1-2, with TRBD1 matching over 8 bases. V shed 10 bases and J 4 bases; nucleotides not matched to a gene: 11. CDR3 length: 14 residues. CDR1 and CDR2 (germline): ENHRY, SYGVKD. The CDR3 sequence: CATRTGKPPYGYTF. The CDR3 coding sequence is TGTGCCACCAGGACAGGGAAGCCTCCCTATGGCTACACCTTC.

The J gene is TRBJ2-3, the V gene TRBV5-4; tentative D call: TRBD2 (6 bases). Per germline, CDR1 SGHNT and CDR2 YYREEE (reference sequence). This CDR3 comprises 16 residues. Between the trimmed V and J ends, which lost 4 bases and 2 bases, there was a span of 17 bases. The CDR3 DNA follows: TGTGCCAGCAGCCAGGACTCGCGGGGACCCACAGATACGCAGTATTTT. Translating it yields CASSQDSRGPTDTQYF.

The rearrangement links TRBV7-2 to TRBJ1-5; the D is unclear. CDR1 is SGHTA and CDR2 is FQGNSA in the germline V gene. V lost 1 base to trimming and J lost 3 bases, with 4 bases between them. This CDR3 has 13 residues. CDR3 in DNA: TGTGCCAGCAGCTTAGGGGCCAATCAGCCCCAGCATTTT. Translating gives CASSLGANQPQHF.

This chain joins TRBV2 and TRBJ2-7, with TRBD1 matching over 7 bases. Germline trimming cut 6 bases from V and 5 bases from J; bases unmatched to any gene: 7. The germline gives CDR1 SNHLY, CDR2 FYNNEI. This CDR3 comprises 13 residues. The CDR3 region is CASRLDRVHEQYF. The CDR3 DNA reads TGTGCCAGCAGGTTAGACAGGGTCCACGAGCAGTACTTC. Full variable domain (remainder filled in from reference TRBV2 and TRBJ2-7): EPEVTQTPSHQVTQMGQEVILRCVPISNHLYFYWYRQILGQKVEFLVSFYNNEISEKSEIFDDQFSVERPDGSNFTLKIRSTKLEDSAMYFCASRLDRVHEQYFGPGTRLTVT.

The CDR3 here is CASSQHTGELFF. The CDR3 DNA is TGTGCCAGCAGCCAACATACCGGGGAGCTGTTTTTT. The chain has TRBV16 and TRBJ2-2; D unresolved. Between the trimmed V and J ends, which lost 2 bases and 5 bases, there was a span of 3 bases. CDR1 and CDR2 from the germline V gene are KGHSY and FQNENV. CDR3 length equals 12 residues.

The rearrangement uses TRBV4-2 and TRBJ2-1; D gene ambiguous. Germline CDR1 LGHNA, CDR2 YNFKEQ. The CDR3 extends over 13 amino acids. V lost 6 bases to trimming and J lost 6 bases, with 12 bases between them. This chain's CDR3 is CASSRDGTNEQFF. CDR3 bases: TGTGCCAGCAGTCGTGATGGCACCAATGAGCAGTTCTTC.

In DNA form, the CDR3 reads TGTGCCAGCAGCTCACAGCATACAAGCGGGGGGGTTATCGGCGTTTCGGAGACCCAGTACTTC. Its translation is CASSSQHTSGGVIGVSETQYF. The chain joins TRBV7-6 to TRBJ2-5; 10 bases map to TRBD2. V lost 4 bases to trimming and J lost 5 bases; unmatched junction nucleotides: 25. The CDR3 extends over 21 amino acids. CDR1 and CDR2 from the germline V gene are SGHVS and FNYEAQ.

CDR3 loop: CASSSGGGGWTDTQYF. The CDR3 DNA follows: TGTGCCAGCAGCTCGGGGGGCGGGGGATGGACAGATACGCAGTATTTT. V usage is TRBV7-6 and J usage is TRBJ2-3; tentatively, D is TRBD2 (7 bases). Per germline, CDR1 SGHVS and CDR2 FNYEAQ. The CDR3 sequence is 16 residues long. Trimming stripped 4 bases from V and 3 bases from J, with 17 bases between. Full variable domain (remainder filled in from reference TRBV7-6 and TRBJ2-3): GAGVSQSPRYKVTKRGQDVALRCDPISGHVSLYWYRQALGQGPEFLTYFNYEAQQDKSGLPNDRFSAERPEGSISTLTIQRTEQRDSAMYRCASSSGGGGWTDTQYFGPGTRLTVL.

This chain links TRBV9 with TRBJ2-2, with D possibly being TRBD2 (7 bases). Germline CDR1 SGDLS, CDR2 YYNGEE. This CDR3 is 17 amino acids long. V was clipped by 4 bases and J by 1 base, with 17 bases between them. The CDR3 spells CASSPSGGGGNTGELFF. CDR3 DNA sequence: TGTGCCAGCAGCCCTTCCGGGGGCGGGGGGAACACCGGGGAGCTGTTTTTT.

The CDR3 reads CASSQIEAGAYNYGYTF. In nucleotides, the CDR3 is TGCGCCAGCAGCCAAATCGAAGCGGGGGCCTATAACTATGGCTACACCTTC. The chain combines TRBV4-1 with TRBJ1-2; perhaps TRBD1 as D (6 bases). CDR1 MGHRA and CDR2 YSYEKL come from the germline V gene. The CDR3 is 17 amino acids. V lost 2 bases, J lost 1 base, and 17 bases lay in between.

This clone was seen only once. The rearrangement joins TRBV7-6 to TRBJ1-6; weak D call: TRBD1 (5 bases). The CDR3 has 13 amino acids. V gave up 6 bases and J gave up 8 bases, with 11 bases separating them. The germline gives CDR1 SGHVS, CDR2 FNYEAQ. The CDR3 reads CASSPREDSPLHF. The CDR3 coding sequence is TGTGCCAGCAGTCCCAGGGAGGATTCACCCCTCCACTTT.

This clone was recorded a few times. V is TRBV6-5 and J is TRBJ1-1; TRBD1 matches 7 bases. The V gene end was trimmed by 6 bases and the J gene end by 1 base; junction bases not matched to a gene: 2. Germline V gene lookup returns CDR1 MNHEY and CDR2 SVGAGI. The CDR3 is 13 amino acids. The CDR3 protein is CASSRQGNTEAFF. CDR3 sequence (DNA): TGTGCCAGCAGCCGACAGGGGAACACTGAAGCTTTCTTT.

The CDR3 DNA sequence: TGTGCCAGCAGCCCCGGGAGGAGGGGGTACAATGAGCAGTTCTTC. It encodes CASSPGRRGYNEQFF. The J gene is TRBJ2-1, the V gene TRBV11-3; a weak D match, TRBD2 (7 bases). In germline, CDR1 is SGHNT, CDR2 YENEEA. The CDR3 covers 15 residues. The V end was cut by 5 bases, the J end by 4 bases, with 15 bases between. Variable domain in full (rest from reference TRBV11-3 and TRBJ2-1): EAGVVQSPRYKIIEKKQPVAFWCNPISGHNTLYWYLQNLGQGPELLIRYENEEAVDDSQLPKDRFSAERLKGVDSTLKIQPAELGDSAVYLCASSPGRRGYNEQFFGPGTRLTVL.

The chain carries TRBV6-1 and TRBJ2-5; a weak D match, TRBD1 (6 bases). The CDR3 runs 12 residues. Germline-derived CDR1 and CDR2 are MNHNS and SASEGT. Trimming removed 11 bases from V and 5 bases from J, with 15 bases in between. The CDR3 sequence: CASYRVGETQYF. In DNA form, the CDR3 reads TGTGCCTCCTACAGGGTGGGCGAGACCCAGTACTTC.